This TCR beta chain stems from a study of spatial heterogeneity in lung cancer. In this sample, this clonotype turned up many times. Its target is unknown. TCRdb analysed the 5' RACE reads with MiXCR anew, one entry per CDR3 protein. The sample yields around 18,000 distinct CDR3 sequences, roughly 6% seen once. Trimming left V 6 bases short and J 7 bases short, with 11 bases between. This CDR3 is 12 amino acids long. CDR1 and CDR2 from the germline V gene are MNHEY and SVGAGI. Regarding the study as a whole: Expanded intratumoral alpha and beta TCR counts tracked tumor mutation counts.

Specified time point: sample taken at primary tumor resection. Sample: lung tumor tissue, taken at surgery. This clonotype was sampled from a female donor with early-stage non-small cell lung cancer. J is TRBJ2-3 and V is TRBV6-5; D might be TRBD1 or TRBD2, each matching 5 bases. CDR3 residues: CASRGTANTQYF. The CDR3 nucleotides read TGTGCCAGCAGAGGGACCGCTAATACGCAGTATTTT.